The 20 T cell receptor beta chains in this list originate from one sample, sequenced in a study of beta chain features in type 1 diabetes. Expressed TCRB transcripts were sequenced, since all the RNA that had been isolated was reverse transcribed. Sequencing used immunoSEQ multiplex PCR; TCRdb keeps in-frame clones, though not all of them. The data show fewer than 650,000 clones, around 15% seen once. Sequenced sample: naive CD4+ T cells from blood. The receptors were gathered from a man between 18 and 35 years old in good health.

This chain links TRBV29-1 with TRBJ1-2; D perhaps matches TRBD1 (5 bases). The CDR3 spans 11 residues. V dropped 6 bases and J dropped 4 bases, with 9 bases sitting between them. CDR1 is SQVTM and CDR2 is ANQGSEA in the germline V gene. Here the CDR3 reads CSVGDSYGYTF. CDR3 in DNA: TGCAGCGTAGGAGACAGCTATGGCTACACCTTC.

V and J are TRBV5-1 and TRBJ2-1; 7 nucleotides line up with TRBD2. The ends lost 0 bases at V and 16 bases at J; junction bases unmatched: 13. Germline V gene data show CDR1 as SGHRS and CDR2 as YFSETQ. The length of the CDR3 is 14 residues. The CDR3 DNA follows: TGCGCCAGCAGCTTGGCCCCACGGGAGGAGTTGATTTTCTTC. Its protein product is CASSLAPREELIFF.

This clone was seen a few times. As DNA, the CDR3 is TGTGCCAGCAGCTTCTACAGGGGAGTCTATGAGCAGTTCTTC. Amino acids: CASSFYRGVYEQFF. The chain combines TRBV7-2 with TRBJ2-1; 7 bases align to TRBD1. The CDR3 is 14 amino acids. Trimming cost V 3 bases and J 8 bases; bases outside gene matches: 7. CDR1 is SGHTA, CDR2 FQGNSA, per germline.

The genes are TRBV13 and TRBJ2-3, with 13 nucleotides matching TRBD2. The CDR3 totals 19 residues. Germline V gene data show CDR1 as PRHDT and CDR2 as FYEKMQ (reference sequence). V shed 5 bases, J shed 0 bases, and the junction held 11 bases outside the gene matches. The CDR3 is CASSLTSGRAVLSTDTQYF. CDR3 DNA sequence: TGTGCCAGCAGCCTAACTAGCGGGAGGGCCGTGTTGAGCACAGATACGCAGTATTTT.

In its sample, this clone was seen a few times. This chain uses TRBV4-3 with TRBJ1-1; 7 bases match TRBD1. The germline V gene has CDR1 LGHNA and CDR2 YSLEER. Trimming at V came to 4 bases and at J to 4 bases, leaving 9 bases not matched to a gene. The CDR3 is made up of 15 amino acids. CDR3 in amino acids: CASSLRDRDSTEAFF. The DNA of the CDR3 is TGCGCCAGCAGCCTCAGAGACAGGGATTCCACTGAAGCTTTCTTT.

The chain recombines TRBV7-9 with TRBJ2-7, with D perhaps matching TRBD1 or TRBD2 (5 bases each). CDR3 length: 16 amino acids. With 3 bases removed from V and 0 bases from J, the gap between germline ends came to 15 bases. Germline assignment: CDR1 SEHNR and CDR2 FQNEAQ (reference sequence). The CDR3 DNA reads as TGTGCCAGCAGCTTCCTGCCGGGACGGAGCTCCTACGAGCAGTACTTC. Amino acids: CASSFLPGRSSYEQYF.

The V gene is TRBV7-2, the J gene TRBJ2-2, with TRBD1 matching over 7 bases. Germline CDR1 and CDR2: SGHTA and FQGNSA. The ends lost 3 bases at V and 1 base at J; junction bases unmatched: 2. This CDR3 comprises 15 residues. CDR3 residues: CASSFRTGNTGELFF. CDR3 sequence (DNA): TGTGCCAGCAGCTTTCGGACAGGGAACACCGGGGAGCTGTTTTTT.

This clone came up a few times. CDR3 amino acids: CASSFLGNGYTF. The CDR3 region has the DNA TGTGCCAGCAGCTTCCTAGGAAATGGCTACACCTTC. The rearrangement uses TRBV7-9 and TRBJ1-2; D gene unclear. CDR1 is SEHNR and CDR2 is FQNEAQ in the germline V gene (reference sequence). The CDR3 extends over 12 amino acids. V dropped 3 bases and J dropped 6 bases, with 8 bases sitting between them.

This clone has only a few counts. The chain employs TRBV5-1 and TRBJ1-1; D remains ambiguous. Trimming pared 2 bases from V and 8 bases from J, leaving 10 bases between. The CDR3 totals 12 residues. Germline assignment: CDR1 SGHRS and CDR2 YFSETQ. CDR3 DNA: TGCGCCAGCAGCTTTCAAGGGAAAGAAGCTTTCTTT. Protein product: CASSFQGKEAFF.

This clone has a handful of counts. The rearrangement links TRBV7-9 to TRBJ2-1; D is unresolved. The CDR3 loop spans 16 amino acids. Germline CDR1 and CDR2: SEHNR and FQNEAQ (reference sequence). The V end lost 1 base, the J end lost 4 bases, and 14 bases lay between the germline ends. The DNA for the CDR3 is TGTGCCAGCAGCTTAGAACGAACCCTAATTTACAATGAGCAGTTCTTC. As protein: CASSLERTLIYNEQFF.

Remarks on this clone: Other DNA sequences in this sample translate to the same CDR3. The rearrangement joins TRBV7-3 to TRBJ2-2; D uncertain. The CDR3 has 13 amino acids. V lost 4 bases and J lost 2, with 5 bases in between. Germline V lookup: CDR1 SGHTA, CDR2 FQGTGA. The CDR3: CASSSPNTGELFF. The CDR3 nucleotides are TGTGCCAGCAGCTCCCCTAACACCGGGGAGCTGTTTTTT.

The V gene is TRBV5-6, the J gene TRBJ2-7, with 15 positions matching TRBD2. Unmatched junction bases numbered 9, after V lost 4 bases and J lost 4 bases. Germline loops: CDR1 SGHDT, CDR2 YYEEEE. The CDR3 totals 17 residues. As DNA, the CDR3 is TGTGCCAGCAGCGTGGGACTAGCGGGAGGAGCGTATTACGAGCAGTACTTC. This codes for CASSVGLAGGAYYEQYF.

A few counts support this clone. The chain recombines TRBV4-1 with TRBJ2-6; D uncertain. V dropped 4 bases and J dropped 7 bases, with 8 bases sitting between them. The CDR3 has 13 residues. Per the germline V gene, CDR1 is MGHRA and CDR2 is YSYEKL. CDR3 coding DNA: TGCGCCAGCAGCCCATTACTAGCCAACGTCCTGACTTTC. Its translation is CASSPLLANVLTF.

V gene TRBV27 combines with J gene TRBJ1-2, with TRBD1 matching 12 bases. Unmatched junction bases numbered 7, after V lost 5 bases and J lost 6 bases. The CDR3 spans 15 residues. Germline V gene data show CDR1 as MNHEY and CDR2 as SMNVEV (reference sequence). DNA for the CDR3: TGTGCCAGCAGTCTAGGCCGGGACAGGGGGCATGGCTACACCTTC. This codes for CASSLGRDRGHGYTF.

V and J are TRBV7-2 and TRBJ2-7; 9 bases map to TRBD2. The germline V gene has CDR1 SGHTA and CDR2 FQGNSA. J was trimmed by 6 bases and V by 4 bases; bases with no gene match: 7. CDR3 length equals 14 residues. CDR3 in DNA: TGTGCCAGCAGCTCGCGGGAGGGCATGGGCGAGCAGTACTTC. Protein product: CASSSREGMGEQYF.

This clone occurred a few times. The V and J genes are TRBV11-1 and TRBJ1-1, with D uncertain. CDR1 and CDR2 from the germline V gene are SGHAT and FQDESV (reference sequence). The CDR3 contains 16 residues. With 0 bases removed from V and 0 bases from J, the gap between germline ends came to 11 bases. CDR3 region: CASSLAAGDMNTEAFF. The CDR3, as DNA: TGTGCCAGCAGCTTAGCGGCGGGAGACATGAACACTGAAGCTTTCTTT.

The sample holds a few counts of this clone. This sequence joins TRBV6-6 and TRBJ2-7; no firm D call. Germline V gives CDR1 MNHNY, CDR2 SVGAGI (reference sequence). This CDR3 has 11 amino acids. Trimming stripped 7 bases from V and 5 bases from J, with 9 bases between. CDR3 DNA: TGTGCCAGCACCCAGCGCCACGAGCAGTACTTC. This translates into CASTQRHEQYF.

The genes are TRBV4-3 and TRBJ1-2; D not certain. Between the trimmed V and J ends, which lost 3 bases and 10 bases, there was a span of 12 bases. CDR3 size: 12 residues. Germline CDR1 is LGHNA and CDR2 is YSLEER. The CDR3 DNA follows: TGCGCCAGCAGCCATCAAAGCGGCGTCTACACCTTC. It is translated as CASSHQSGVYTF.

This clone was seen ten or more times. The genes are TRBV4-3 and TRBJ2-1; D perhaps matches TRBD2 (5 bases). The CDR3 is 15 residues long. Germline-derived CDR1 and CDR2 are LGHNA and YSLEER. V was shortened by 1 base and J by 2 bases, with 9 bases between the two germline ends. The CDR3 DNA reads TGCGCCAGCAGCCAAGGTCTAGCAGCCTACAATGAGCAGTTCTTC. It yields the protein CASSQGLAAYNEQFF.

This chain joins TRBV19 and TRBJ2-1; 7 nucleotides line up with TRBD1. J gave up 1 base and V 6 bases, and 3 bases lay outside the gene matches. This CDR3 region has 14 residues. Germline V CDR1 and CDR2: LNHDA, SQIVND (reference sequence). In DNA, the CDR3 is TGTGCCAGTAGAAGACAGGGATCCTACAATGAGCAGTTCTTC. Translated, it gives CASRRQGSYNEQFF. Full variable domain (rest looked up from reference TRBV19 and TRBJ2-1): DGGITQSPKYLFRKEGQNVTLSCEQNLNHDAMYWYRQDPGQGLRLIYYSQIVNDFQKGDIAEGYSVSREKKESFPLTVTSAQKNPTAFYLCASRRQGSYNEQFFGPGTRLTVL.